This record looks at one T cell receptor (beta chain) sequence and its context. The antigen it recognizes is unknown. There are no base qualities to consult, and no much larger clone falls within one base. TCRbeta CDR3 regions were amplified from genomic DNA by means of the immunoSEQ Assay, a bias-controlled multiplex PCR. The original pipeline was this. The number of nucleated cells in each sample was estimated from the amplification of reference gene primers within the assay. To quantify the absolute abundance of each unique TCRbeta CDR3 rearrangement, sequence reads were collapsed and filtered. Productive Simpson clonality was computed per sample as the square root of Simpson's diversity index over productive rearrangements. Held by TCRdb, this immuneACCESS table contains in-frame sequences only and omits some clones. Under half of the omission traces to an unresolved V gene where checked; the cause of the rest is unknown. V, J and clone size are those of that table, while D and trimming were read from the DNA. This sample comprises about 230,000 clones, roughly nine tenths of them detected only once. Roughly a tenth of the sample comes from the top ten.

Enrolling through a virtual design, the prospective study's participants ranged in age from roughly 18 to 90 years and lived across 24 United States geographic areas. In the prospective study, participants were assigned to cohorts based on the clinical history participants reported in a screening survey and a study questionnaire. Recovered participants in ImmuneRACE Cohort 3 were defined by two consecutive negative NP/OP PCR tests, clearance by a healthcare professional, or resolution of symptoms. In the prospective study, whole blood, serum and a nasopharyngeal or oropharyngeal swab were collected from each participant by mobile phlebotomists. Prospective study participants could optionally give additional blood draws and questionnaires over an approximately 2-month period. Before DNA extraction, blood samples from the prospective study were shipped at room temperature or frozen. The data stem from a study of blood T cell repertoires in COVID-19 (TCRdb year 2020). A note on the overall study: Samples covering the acute and convalescent phases of COVID-19 were provided by collaborators in the United States, Italy and Spain. The prospective study material was composed of cDNA or gDNA derived from T cells, B-cell-depleted T cells, or PBMCs. The dataset comprised deeply sampled blood TCRbeta repertoires from subjects exposed to, actively infected with, or recovered from COVID-19. The repertoires were released in a freely available public database meant as a resource for research on the immune response to SARS-CoV-2. The samples were drawn from the first 160 participants of the ongoing ImmuneRACE study and from some 1,300 subjects provided by 6 global collaborators. Nearly every sample came with metadata listing a de-identified subject ID, COVID-19 status, age in years and sex. Where available, HLA class I and class II types were taken from metadata supplied by the sample provider and were not determined by assay-based typing.

Study-wide findings and limitations: The amount of clinical and demographic metadata varied by source and participant and was provided uncurated.

The source is a man younger than 45 who had recovered from COVID-19. Sequencing was carried out using PBMCs or T cells enriched from blood (not recorded which).

CDR3 loop: CASSRGQNQEAFF. The nucleotides read TGTGCCAGCAGCCGAGGACAGAATCAAGAAGCTTTCTTT. This receptor chain uses TRBV3-1 (or the pseudogene TRBV3-2) and TRBJ1-1, with TRBD1 perhaps the D gene, on 6 matching bases. Counted from cysteine to phenylalanine, this CDR3 has 13 amino acids. Kept here is only the CDR3 DNA, which spans 39 bases and is read in frame from base 1. At the junction V is shortened by 4 bases and J by 8 bases, with 14 bases in between. Reading the germline V gene (reference sequence) gives CDR1 LGHDT and CDR2 YNNKEL.